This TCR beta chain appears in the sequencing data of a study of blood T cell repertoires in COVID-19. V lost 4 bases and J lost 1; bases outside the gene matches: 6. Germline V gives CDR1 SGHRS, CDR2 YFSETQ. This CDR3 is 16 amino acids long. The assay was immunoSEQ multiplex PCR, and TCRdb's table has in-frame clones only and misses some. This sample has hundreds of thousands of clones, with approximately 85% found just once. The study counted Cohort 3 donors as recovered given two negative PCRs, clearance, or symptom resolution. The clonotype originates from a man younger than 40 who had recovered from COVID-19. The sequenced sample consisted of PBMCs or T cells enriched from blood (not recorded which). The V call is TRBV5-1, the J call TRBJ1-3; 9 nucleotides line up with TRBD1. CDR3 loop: CASSPDRGLSGNTIYF. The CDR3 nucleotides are TGCGCCAGCAGCCCGGACAGGGGATTGTCTGGAAACACCATATATTTT.